These 13 T cell receptor beta chains originate from one sample sequenced in a study of tumor-infiltrating lymphocytes in primary liver carcinoma. From approximately 20-30 mg of unsorted bulk tissue, DNA and RNA were co-extracted together. TCR beta cDNA was made from around 460 ng total RNA with a constant-region primer. Libraries for TCR beta were built through three nested multiplex PCR rounds, which together made up a slightly modified ARM-PCR procedure. Running 9 to 10 cycles apiece, the first two PCR rounds relied on TRBV1-TRBV30 forward primers together with a C-beta reverse primer. TCRdb re-derived calls from the multiplex PCR reads in MiXCR, one entry per CDR3 protein. The data show more than 50,000 distinct CDR3 sequences, over 70% seen once. Specimen: liver tumor tissue from sampling region 2. Subset here: tumor region T2, inferior pole. All receptors derive from a man aged 40-49 years with primary liver carcinoma and hepatitis B virus infection.

J is TRBJ2-1 and V is TRBV5-1; tentative D call: TRBD2 (5 bases). The CDR3 extends over 15 amino acids. The V end lost 4 bases, the J end lost 7 bases, and 18 bases lay between the germline ends. Germline-derived CDR1 and CDR2 are SGHRS and YFSETQ. The CDR3 DNA follows: TGCGCCAGCAGCCCCCGACTAACTGACTTTAATGAGCAGTTCTTC. Protein: CASSPRLTDFNEQFF.

Remarks on this clonotype: A much larger clone is a single base away; this may be a read error. J is TRBJ2-7 and V is TRBV7-9, with D possibly being TRBD1 or TRBD2 (9 bases each). V lost 9 bases and J 0 bases, leaving 24 bases between the germline ends. The germline V gene encodes CDR1 SEHNR and CDR2 FQNEAQ (reference sequence). CDR3 length equals 17 residues. In nucleotides, the CDR3 is TGTGCCAGGAGCGGGGGGACAGGGTACCGACACTCCTACGAGCAGTACTTC. Its protein is CARSGGTGYRHSYEQYF.

Remarks on this clonotype: Lacking the conserved final phenylalanine or tryptophan, this CDR3 likely reflects a read error. This chain joins TRBV12-3 or TRBV12-4 and TRBJ2-3; no reliable D call. This CDR3 has 13 amino acids. The CDR3 region is CASTLFSTDTQYL. The CDR3 DNA sequence: TGTGCCAGCACTTTATTCTCGACAGATACGCAGTATCTT.

This clonotype turned up a few times. This could be a read error, since a much larger clone is one nucleotide away. V and J are TRBV10-3 and TRBJ1-2; 7 bases are a match to TRBD1. The CDR3 is 17 residues long. The germline V gene encodes CDR1 ENHRY and CDR2 SYGVKD. J was trimmed by 0 bases and V by 2 bases; bases with no gene match: 9. The CDR3 protein is CAISELTGRVTNYGYTF. The DNA of the CDR3 is TGTGCCATCAGTGAGCTGACAGGGAGGGTTACTAACTATGGCTACACCTTC.

V is TRBV14 and J is TRBJ1-1; D gene unclear. V was cut by 7 bases and J by 6 bases, with 12 bases left in between. Germline assignment: CDR1 SGHDN and CDR2 FVKESK. The CDR3 loop spans 12 amino acids. CDR3 residues: CASNQDRAEAFF. Here the CDR3 DNA reads TGTGCCAGCAACCAGGACCGCGCTGAAGCTTTCTTT.

Comment on this clonotype: The conserved closing phenylalanine or tryptophan is absent in this CDR3, likely reflecting a read error. The chain combines TRBV29-1 with TRBJ2-5; D perhaps matches TRBD2 (5 bases). The germline V gene encodes CDR1 SQVTM and CDR2 ANQGSEA. This CDR3 is built from 12 residues. The CDR3 loop reads CSVETVGEIQYL. DNA for the CDR3: TGCAGCGTTGAAACAGTCGGGGAGATCCAGTACCTC.

With respect to this clonotype: With a much larger clone just one base away, this may be a read error. The gene calls are TRBV19 and TRBJ2-5; 9 bases fit TRBD1. The V gene's germline CDR1 is LNHDA and CDR2 SQIVND (reference sequence). The CDR3 loop spans 13 amino acids. The CDR3 is CASTVTGGETQNF. In nucleotides, the CDR3 is TGTGCCAGTACCGTGACAGGGGGAGAGACCCAGAACTTC.

In regard to this clonotype: No conserved phenylalanine or tryptophan ends this CDR3, so it is likely a read error. V and J are TRBV11-2 and TRBJ2-2; D might be TRBD2 (5 bases). The germline V and J ends were trimmed by 1 base and 8 bases, with 17 bases remaining between them. The CDR3 contains 16 residues. Germline V gives CDR1 SGHAT, CDR2 FQNNGV. CDR3 bases: TGTGCCAGCAGCTTAGTGGCGCTAGCAGGAACAGGGGAGCTGTTTTCT. It is translated as CASSLVALAGTGELFS.

About this clonotype itself: The junction differs from germline at one of its ends, possibly a read error. In DNA, the CDR3 is TGTGTCAGCAGCCCAGAAACTGGGGCCAACGTCTTGACTTTC. Translation gives CVSSPETGANVLTF. V usage is TRBV4-2 and J usage is TRBJ2-6; possibly TRBD1 for D (5 bases). CDR3 size: 14 residues. Germline CDR1 LGHNA, CDR2 YNFKEQ.

For this clonotype: The conserved final phenylalanine or tryptophan is absent from the CDR3, which likely points to a read error. This sequence joins TRBV5-4 and TRBJ2-7; D is possibly TRBD1 (6 bases). Trimming took off 4 bases at V and 5 bases at J, with 19 bases between the two ends. Germline values: CDR1 SGHNT, CDR2 YYREEE (reference sequence). This CDR3 has 15 residues. In DNA form, the CDR3 reads TGTGCCAGCAGCCCAGAGACAGGATCATCCAACGAGCAGTACCTC. Encoded protein: CASSPETGSSNEQYL.

As concerns this clonotype: A junction end diverges from the germline sequence, so it may reflect a read error. The gene calls are TRBV4-1 and TRBJ2-2, with TRBD1 matching 7 bases. The germline gives CDR1 MGHRA, CDR2 YSYEKL. The CDR3 runs 17 residues. In DNA, the CDR3 is TGCGCCAGCTGCCAAGCTCCGCAGGGGGTCGACACCGGGGACCTGTTTTTT. Its translation is CASCQAPQGVDTGDLFF.

Written as DNA, the CDR3 is TGTGCCAGCAGTCTTCGCCCACCTGGAGTGAACACAAGGGAGCTGTTTTTT. Translated: CASSLRPPGVNTRELFF. The chain couples TRBV6-5 to TRBJ2-2, with D hard to call. CDR3 length: 17 residues. The V gene lost 5 bases and the J gene lost 9 bases, with 25 bases spanning the gap. The germline V gene has CDR1 MNHEY and CDR2 SVGAGI.

The genes are TRBV28 and TRBJ1-5, with 10 nucleotides matching TRBD1. Trimming at V came to 5 bases and at J to 4 bases, leaving 8 bases not matched to a gene. Germline V gene lookup returns CDR1 MDHEN and CDR2 SYDVKM. The CDR3 sequence is 16 residues long. This CDR3 reads CASSQTGGLGNQPQHF. CDR3 in DNA: TGTGCCAGCAGTCAGACAGGGGGCTTGGGTAATCAGCCCCAGCATTTT.